The 8 T cell receptor beta chains presented below share a single source sample, sequenced in a study of human T cells and chemical hapten exposure. Via MiXCR, TCRdb re-called the RACE reads, giving one row per CDR3 protein. The sample contains around 92,000 distinct CDR3 sequences, 10% to 13% of which appear only once. The time point here: pre-sensitization, week 0. Specified treatment: therapeutic diphenylcyclopropenone sensitization with weekly scalp DPC. Here the sequenced sample was whole blood, taken in connection with sensitization to the hapten diphenylcyclopropenone (DPC). Receptor source: a woman aged 55-70 years with alopecia areata. Some clones in this sample may be carry-over from other donors' samples.

A remark on this clonotype: Just one base apart from a much larger clone, this may be a read error. V and J are TRBV12-3 or TRBV12-4 and TRBJ2-5; D may be TRBD1 (5 bases). The V gene lost 3 bases and the J gene lost 4 bases, with 9 bases spanning the gap. The CDR3 is 13 residues long. The DNA of the CDR3 is TGTGCCAGCAGTTTCCGACAGTCAGAGACCCAGTACTTC. Residues: CASSFRQSETQYF.

The sample holds a few counts of this clonotype. This chain connects TRBV6-6 to TRBJ1-5; D is unresolved. Germline V lookup: CDR1 MNHNY, CDR2 SVGAGI (reference sequence). This CDR3 has 14 amino acids. Deletions cut 5 bases from V and 3 bases from J, with 11 bases between. CDR3 DNA sequence: TGTGCCAGCAGTGATGGACTGAACAATCAGCCCCAGCATTTT. It encodes CASSDGLNNQPQHF.

This clonotype turned up a few times. The CDR3 spells CASTRSGLDTGELFF. CDR3 DNA sequence: TGTGCCAGCACCCGTTCAGGGTTGGACACCGGGGAGCTGTTTTTT. The genes are TRBV6-5 and TRBJ2-2, with D maybe TRBD1 (5 bases). Trimming cost V 7 bases and J 3 bases, with 15 bases left between them. CDR3 size: 15 residues. Germline loops: CDR1 MNHEY, CDR2 SVGAGI.

The chain links TRBV11-2 to TRBJ2-3, with 9 positions matching TRBD2. CDR3 length: 15 residues. Germline CDR1 SGHAT, CDR2 FQNNGV. V gave up 4 bases and J gave up 1 base; unmatched junction bases: 3. CDR3 sequence: CASSSRGGGTDTQYF. CDR3 DNA: TGTGCCAGCAGCTCGCGGGGGGGTGGCACAGATACGCAGTATTTT.

The gene calls are TRBV5-1 and TRBJ2-2, with TRBD1 matching over 7 bases. J lost 4 bases, V lost 4 bases, and 7 bases had no gene match. CDR1 and CDR2 from the germline V gene are SGHRS and YFSETQ. CDR3 length equals 15 residues. The CDR3 nucleotides are TGCGCCAGCAGCGCCCGACAGGGCCTCACCGGGGAGCTGTTTTTT. This translates into CASSARQGLTGELFF.

This clonotype was observed a few times. The chain joins TRBV7-8 to TRBJ1-6, with TRBD1 matching 7 bases. The J segment lost 1 base and the V segment lost 5 bases, leaving 5 bases of the junction unmatched. Per germline, CDR1 SGHVS and CDR2 FQNEAQ. The CDR3 length is 16 residues. CDR3 region: CASSVQQGSYNSPLHF. CDR3 DNA sequence: TGTGCCAGCAGCGTACAACAGGGGTCCTATAATTCACCCCTCCACTTT.

This clonotype was observed many times. This chain joins TRBV3-1 and TRBJ2-5; 12 nucleotides align to TRBD2. The CDR3 has 18 residues. Trimming at V came to 0 bases and at J to 5 bases, leaving 10 bases not matched to a gene. Germline V gene sequence: CDR1 LGHDT, CDR2 YNNKEL (reference sequence). In DNA form, the CDR3 reads TGTGCCAGCAGCCAAGATTCCCGAGGACTAGCGGGGCAGGAGACCCAGTACTTC. It is translated as CASSQDSRGLAGQETQYF.

The V and J genes are TRBV12-3 or TRBV12-4 and TRBJ2-1, with 8 bases aligning to TRBD2. With 5 bases clipped from V and 0 bases from J, the junction kept 12 bases outside the gene matches. CDR3 length: 18 residues. CDR3 DNA sequence: TGTGCCAGCAGTCGCGTTCGGGGGGGCCCGGGCTCCTACAATGAGCAGTTCTTC. Its protein product is CASSRVRGGPGSYNEQFF.